This T cell receptor (beta chain) originates from a study of blood T cells in healthy people across ages. Study-wide points: Leaving the PBMCs unsorted stopped any conclusive comparison of naive versus antigen-experienced cells. The study lacked donor CMV status, which possibly confounded expanded clonotype changes. Naive T cell percentage by flow cytometry tracked strongly with beta diversity.

A sample-barcoded 5' primer and a J-beta primer mix were used in a second PCR of about 7 to 12 cycles. Each CDR3 protein gets one entry after TCRdb re-called the 5' RACE reads with MiXCR. The sample comprises about 670,000 distinct CDR3 sequences, around 50% of which are singletons, and approximately 15% rests with the top ten. Trimming removed 0 bases from V and 6 bases from J; junction bases left unmatched: 7. This CDR3 contains 15 residues. To note about this clonotype: Its antigen is not known.

The sample was blood. This clonotype was sampled from a woman over 75 in good health. The chain couples TRBV12-3 or TRBV12-4 to TRBJ2-7, with TRBD2 matching 8 bases. The CDR3 DNA reads TGTGCCAGCAGTTTAGCTCCGGGACTAGTAAGCGAGCAGTACTTC. As protein: CASSLAPGLVSEQYF.